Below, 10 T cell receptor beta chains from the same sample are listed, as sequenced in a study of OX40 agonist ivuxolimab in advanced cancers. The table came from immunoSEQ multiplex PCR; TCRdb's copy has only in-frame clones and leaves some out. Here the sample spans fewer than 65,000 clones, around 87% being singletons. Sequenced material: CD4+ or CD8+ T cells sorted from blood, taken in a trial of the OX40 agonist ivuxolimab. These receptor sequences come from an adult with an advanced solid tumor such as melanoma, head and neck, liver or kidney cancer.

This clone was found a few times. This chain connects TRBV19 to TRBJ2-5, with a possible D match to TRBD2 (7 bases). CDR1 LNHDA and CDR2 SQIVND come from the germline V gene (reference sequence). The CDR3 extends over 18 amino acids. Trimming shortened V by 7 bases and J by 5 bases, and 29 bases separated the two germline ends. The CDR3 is CASTYGGHRWGGRETQYF. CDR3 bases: TGTGCCAGTACCTACGGCGGGCATAGGTGGGGGGGCCGGGAGACCCAGTACTTC.

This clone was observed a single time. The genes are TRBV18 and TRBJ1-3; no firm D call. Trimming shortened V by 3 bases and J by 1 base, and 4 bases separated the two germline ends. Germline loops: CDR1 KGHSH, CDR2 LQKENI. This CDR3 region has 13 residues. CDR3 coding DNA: TGTGCCAGCTCACCCCTTTCTGGAAACACCATATATTTT. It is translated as CASSPLSGNTIYF.

The DNA for the CDR3 is TGTGCCAGCTCACCCCAAATGAACACTGAAGCTTTCTTT. It translates to CASSPQMNTEAFF. V gene TRBV18 combines with J gene TRBJ1-1; D unresolved. Germline V gene lookup returns CDR1 KGHSH and CDR2 LQKENI. Trimming shortened V by 3 bases and J by 0 bases, and 5 bases separated the two germline ends. The CDR3 is made up of 13 amino acids.

The CDR3 DNA follows: TGTGCCAGTATGGATAGCGGGACCTTTAGCAATCAGCCCCAGCATTTT. Residues: CASMDSGTFSNQPQHF. This rearrangement joins TRBV19 to TRBJ1-5, with D possibly TRBD1 on 5 matching bases. With 7 bases removed from V and 0 bases from J, the gap between germline ends came to 16 bases. The CDR3 sequence is 16 residues long. Germline V gives CDR1 LNHDA, CDR2 SQIVND (reference sequence).

The CDR3 nucleotides are TGTGCCAGCAGCCAGCCTAGCGGGGGGGCCTCCATTCAGTACTTC. This translates into CASSQPSGGASIQYF. The V and J genes are TRBV4-2 and TRBJ2-4; 12 bases agree with TRBD2. The CDR3 is 15 residues long. Germline CDR1 and CDR2: LGHNA and YNFKEQ. The J segment lost 9 bases and the V segment lost 3 bases, leaving 6 bases of the junction unmatched.

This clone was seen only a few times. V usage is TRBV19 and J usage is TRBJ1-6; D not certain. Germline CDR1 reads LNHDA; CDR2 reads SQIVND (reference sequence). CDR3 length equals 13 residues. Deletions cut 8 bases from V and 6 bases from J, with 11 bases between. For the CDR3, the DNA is TGTGCCAGTGACGAGGGAGGTAATTCACCCCTCCACTTT. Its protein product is CASDEGGNSPLHF.

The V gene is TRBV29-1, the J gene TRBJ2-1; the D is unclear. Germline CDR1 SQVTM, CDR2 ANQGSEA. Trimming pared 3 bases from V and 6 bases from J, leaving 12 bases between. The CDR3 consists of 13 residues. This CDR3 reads CSVDASLINEQFF. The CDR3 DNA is TGCAGCGTTGATGCCTCGCTGATCAATGAGCAGTTCTTC.

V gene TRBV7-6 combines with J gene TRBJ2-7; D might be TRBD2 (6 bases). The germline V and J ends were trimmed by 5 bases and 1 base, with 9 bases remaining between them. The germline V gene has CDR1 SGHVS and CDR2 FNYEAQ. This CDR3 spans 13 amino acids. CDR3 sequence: CASSPGTSYEQYF. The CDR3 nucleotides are TGTGCCAGCAGCCCAGGGACTTCCTACGAGCAGTACTTC.

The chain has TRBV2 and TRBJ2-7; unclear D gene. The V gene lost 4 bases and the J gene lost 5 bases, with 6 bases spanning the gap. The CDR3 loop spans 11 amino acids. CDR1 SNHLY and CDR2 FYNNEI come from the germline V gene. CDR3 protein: CASSGHNEQYF. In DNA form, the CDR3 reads TGTGCCAGCAGTGGCCACAACGAGCAGTACTTC.

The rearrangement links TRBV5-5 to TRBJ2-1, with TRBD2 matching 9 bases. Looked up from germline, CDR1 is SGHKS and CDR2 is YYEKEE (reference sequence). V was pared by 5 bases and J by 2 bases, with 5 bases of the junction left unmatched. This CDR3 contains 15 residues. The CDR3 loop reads CASRSGGLTYNEQFF. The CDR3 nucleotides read TGTGCCAGCAGAAGCGGGGGGCTAACCTACAATGAGCAGTTCTTC. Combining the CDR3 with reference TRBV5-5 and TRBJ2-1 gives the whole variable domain DAGVTQSPTHLIKTRGQQVTLRCSPISGHKSVSWYQQVLGQGPQFIFQYYEKEERGRGNFPDRFSARQFPNYSSELNVNALLLGDSALYLCASRSGGLTYNEQFFGPGTRLTVL.